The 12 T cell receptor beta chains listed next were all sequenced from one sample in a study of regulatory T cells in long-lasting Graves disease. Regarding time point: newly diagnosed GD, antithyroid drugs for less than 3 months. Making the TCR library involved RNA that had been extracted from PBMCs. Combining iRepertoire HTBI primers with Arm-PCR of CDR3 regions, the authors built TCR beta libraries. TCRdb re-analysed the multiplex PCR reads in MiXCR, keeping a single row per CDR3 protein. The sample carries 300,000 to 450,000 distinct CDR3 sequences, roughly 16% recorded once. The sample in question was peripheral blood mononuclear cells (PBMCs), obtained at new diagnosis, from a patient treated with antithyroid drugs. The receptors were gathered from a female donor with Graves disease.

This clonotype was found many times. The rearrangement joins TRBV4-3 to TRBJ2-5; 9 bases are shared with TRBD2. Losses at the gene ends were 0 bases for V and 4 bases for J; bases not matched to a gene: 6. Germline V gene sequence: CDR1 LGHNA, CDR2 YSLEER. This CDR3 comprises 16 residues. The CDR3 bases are TGCGCCAGCAGCCAAGATCCGGAGACTAGCGGAGAGACCCAGTACTTC. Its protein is CASSQDPETSGETQYF.

The CDR3 loop is CASSQESGPSGNTIYF. The CDR3 DNA follows: TGCGCCAGCAGCCAAGAGTCAGGGCCCTCTGGAAACACCATATATTTT. This chain joins TRBV4-1 and TRBJ1-3, with D maybe TRBD1 (5 bases). Trimming shortened V by 0 bases and J by 0 bases, and 9 bases separated the two germline ends. Germline lookup yields CDR1 MGHRA and CDR2 YSYEKL. This CDR3 spans 16 amino acids.

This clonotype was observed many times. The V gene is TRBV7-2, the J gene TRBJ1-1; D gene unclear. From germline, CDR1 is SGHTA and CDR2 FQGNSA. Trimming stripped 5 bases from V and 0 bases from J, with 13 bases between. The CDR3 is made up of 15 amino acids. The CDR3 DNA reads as TGTGCCAGCAGCCCCGTTAGAGGAATGAACACTGAAGCTTTCTTT. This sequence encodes CASSPVRGMNTEAFF.

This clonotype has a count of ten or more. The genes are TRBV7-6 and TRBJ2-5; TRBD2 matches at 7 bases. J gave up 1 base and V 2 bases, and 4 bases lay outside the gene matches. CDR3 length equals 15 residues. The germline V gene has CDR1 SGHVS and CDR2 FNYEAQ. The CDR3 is CASSLRGGIQETQYF. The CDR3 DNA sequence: TGTGCCAGCAGCTTACGCGGGGGTATCCAAGAGACCCAGTACTTC.

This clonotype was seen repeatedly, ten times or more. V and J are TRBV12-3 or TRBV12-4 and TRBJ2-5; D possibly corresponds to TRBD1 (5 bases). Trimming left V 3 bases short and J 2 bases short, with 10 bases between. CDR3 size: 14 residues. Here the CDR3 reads CASSLIRAQETQYF. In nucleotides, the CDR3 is TGTGCCAGCAGTTTGATCAGGGCACAAGAGACCCAGTACTTC.

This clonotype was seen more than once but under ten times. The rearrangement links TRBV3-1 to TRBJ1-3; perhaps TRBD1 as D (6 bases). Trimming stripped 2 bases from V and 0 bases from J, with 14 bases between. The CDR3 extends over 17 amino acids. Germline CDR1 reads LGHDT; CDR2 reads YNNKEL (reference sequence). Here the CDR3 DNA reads TGTGCCAGCAGCCAAAGGGGGGGAGGGGGCTCTGGAAACACCATATATTTT. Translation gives CASSQRGGGGSGNTIYF. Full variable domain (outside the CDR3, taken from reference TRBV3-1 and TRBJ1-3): DTAVSQTPKYLVTQMGNDKSIKCEQNLGHDTMYWYKQDSKKFLKIMFSYNNKELIINETVPNRFSPKSPDKAHLNLHINSLELGDSAVYFCASSQRGGGGSGNTIYFGEGSWLTVV.

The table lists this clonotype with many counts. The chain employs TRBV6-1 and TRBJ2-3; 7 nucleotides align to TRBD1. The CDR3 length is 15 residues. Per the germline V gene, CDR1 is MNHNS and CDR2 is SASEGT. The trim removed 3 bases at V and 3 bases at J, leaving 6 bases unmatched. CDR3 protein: CASSEQGESTDTQYF. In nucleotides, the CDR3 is TGTGCCAGCAGTGAGCAGGGGGAATCGACAGATACGCAGTATTTT.

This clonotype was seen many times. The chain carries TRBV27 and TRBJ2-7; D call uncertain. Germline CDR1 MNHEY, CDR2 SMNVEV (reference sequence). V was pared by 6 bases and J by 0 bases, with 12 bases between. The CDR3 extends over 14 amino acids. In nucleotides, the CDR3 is TGTGCCAGCAGGACTCATTCTTCCTCCTACGAGCAGTACTTC. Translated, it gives CASRTHSSSYEQYF.

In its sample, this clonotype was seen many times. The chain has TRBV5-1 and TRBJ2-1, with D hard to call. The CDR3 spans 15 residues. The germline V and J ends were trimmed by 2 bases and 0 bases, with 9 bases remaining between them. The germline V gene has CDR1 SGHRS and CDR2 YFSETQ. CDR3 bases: TGCGCCAGCAGCTTAGAGCAGAGCTCCTACAATGAGCAGTTCTTC. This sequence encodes CASSLEQSSYNEQFF.

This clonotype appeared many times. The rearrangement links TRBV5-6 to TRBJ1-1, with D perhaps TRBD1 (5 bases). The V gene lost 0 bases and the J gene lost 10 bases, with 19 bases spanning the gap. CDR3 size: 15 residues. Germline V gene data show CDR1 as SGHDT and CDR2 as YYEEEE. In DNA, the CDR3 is TGTGCCAGCAGCTTGGGGTCAGGGATCGGAGCAAGAGCTTTCTTT. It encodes CASSLGSGIGARAFF.

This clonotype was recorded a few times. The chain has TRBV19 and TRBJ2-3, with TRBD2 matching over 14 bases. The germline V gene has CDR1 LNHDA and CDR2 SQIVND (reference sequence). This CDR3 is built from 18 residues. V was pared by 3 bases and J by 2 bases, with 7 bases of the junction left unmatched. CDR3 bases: TGTGCCAGTAGTATCCCGGGACTAGCGGGAGAGGTCACAGATACGCAGTATTTT. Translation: CASSIPGLAGEVTDTQYF. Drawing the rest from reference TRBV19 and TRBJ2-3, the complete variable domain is DGGITQSPKYLFRKEGQNVTLSCEQNLNHDAMYWYRQDPGQGLRLIYYSQIVNDFQKGDIAEGYSVSREKKESFPLTVTSAQKNPTAFYLCASSIPGLAGEVTDTQYFGPGTRLTVL.

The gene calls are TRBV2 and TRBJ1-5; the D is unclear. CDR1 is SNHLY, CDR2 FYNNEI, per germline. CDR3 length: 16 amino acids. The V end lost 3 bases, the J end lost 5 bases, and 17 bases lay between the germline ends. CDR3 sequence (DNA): TGTGCCAGCAGTGACTGGGGAGGTGAAGGGCATCAGCCCCAGCATTTT. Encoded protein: CASSDWGGEGHQPQHF.